The sequence of this T cell receptor (beta chain) was determined in a study of human T cells and chemical hapten exposure. Each CDR3 protein gets one entry after TCRdb re-called the RACE reads with MiXCR. The sample lists about 60,000 distinct CDR3 sequences; approximately 8.6% were seen once. The germline CDR1 and CDR2 sequences are SQVTM and ANQGSEA. V lost 6 bases, J lost 5 bases, and 2 bases stayed unmatched. The CDR3 length is 12 residues. This clonotype was seen at least ten times. Antigen specificity is unknown. Whole-study results and caveats: Counts of expanded TCRs (at PT1) showed a positive correlation with patch test score.

Time point: patch test 1, 2 weeks after DPC sensitization. Treatment noted: therapeutic diphenylcyclopropenone sensitization with weekly scalp DPC. The gene calls are TRBV29-1 and TRBJ1-5; TRBD1 agrees at 9 bases. This receptor was obtained from a woman in her 40s with alopecia areata. Some clones in this sample may be carry-over from other donors' samples. The sequencing here drew on whole blood, taken in connection with sensitization to the hapten diphenylcyclopropenone (DPC). The CDR3 is CSVRQGDQPQHF. For the CDR3, the DNA is TGCAGCGTAAGACAGGGGGATCAGCCCCAGCATTTT.